Listed below are T cell receptor beta chains from one sample, sequenced in a study of CD8+ T cells in alopecia areata. The table came from immunoSEQ multiplex PCR; TCRdb's copy has only in-frame clones and leaves some out. Of over 250,000 clones detected, around 64% appear once; the ten largest clones hold 0.75% to 0.95%. The input for sequencing was CD4+ T cells sorted from blood, taken around week 53, from a patient treated with tofacitinib. These receptor sequences come from a human donor with alopecia areata. Each CDR3 is given with its conserved first and last residue. D genes are given only for firm matches. Not every row has a clone size; where given, it reads once, few, many or a size class.

D gene	V gene	J gene	clone size	CDR3 protein	CDR3 DNA
-	TRBV5-6	TRBJ2-5	-	CASIRTASDQETQYF	TGTGCCAGCATCCGGACCGCCAGCGACCAAGAGACCCAGTACTTC
-	TRBV7-2	TRBJ2-5	-	CASSLYRAWETQYF	TGTGCCAGCAGCTTATACAGGGCCTGGGAGACCCAGTACTTC
TRBD1	TRBV5-1	TRBJ1-2	-	CASSPQTGALRDNYGYTF	TGCGCCAGCAGCCCACAAACAGGGGCGTTAAGAGATAACTATGGCTACACCTTC
-	TRBV6-6	TRBJ2-7	-	CASSYGDLYEQYF	TGTGCCAGCAGTTACGGGGATCTATACGAGCAGTACTTC
TRBD1	TRBV2	TRBJ2-5	-	CASTRGQDETQYF	TGTGCCAGCACGAGGGGGCAGGACGAGACCCAGTACTTC
-	TRBV7-9	TRBJ2-1	-	CASSLMGVGYNEQFF	TGTGCCAGCAGCTTAATGGGAGTGGGGTACAATGAGCAGTTCTTC
-	TRBV19	TRBJ1-2	few	CASRTTEIGYTF	TGTGCCAGTAGGACGACCGAGATCGGCTACACCTTC
-	TRBV6-1	TRBJ1-4	few	CASKRPFGEKLFF	TGTGCCAGCAAAAGGCCTTTCGGGGAAAAACTGTTTTTT
-	TRBV5-1	TRBJ1-1	-	CASSLGILNTEAFF	TGCGCCAGCAGCCTGGGTATTCTGAACACTGAAGCTTTCTTT
-	TRBV5-1	TRBJ2-5	-	CASSWVRLGVETQYF	TGCGCCAGCAGCTGGGTCAGGCTCGGGGTAGAGACCCAGTACTTC
-	TRBV18	TRBJ2-5	-	CASSPWGSETQYF	TGTGCCAGCTCACCGTGGGGTTCAGAGACCCAGTACTTC
TRBD2	TRBV9	TRBJ2-3	-	CASSVDPGGATDTQYF	TGTGCCAGCAGCGTAGATCCCGGGGGGGCCACAGATACGCAGTATTTT
TRBD1	TRBV29-1	TRBJ1-3	-	CSAMGQDSGNTIYF	TGCAGCGCTATGGGACAGGACTCTGGAAACACCATATATTTT
-	TRBV5-3	TRBJ1-1	few	CARSHRAFF	TGTGCCAGAAGCCACAGAGCTTTCTTT
-	TRBV29-1	TRBJ1-3	-	CSVEEGQGRGNTIYF	TGCAGCGTTGAGGAGGGCCAGGGACGCGGAAACACCATATATTTT
TRBD1	TRBV11-2	TRBJ2-7	few	CASSLKRTGGEQYF	TGTGCCAGCAGCTTAAAGAGGACAGGGGGCGAGCAGTACTTC
-	TRBV6-5	TRBJ2-7	few	CASRSSTSYEQYF	TGTGCCAGCAGATCCTCGACCTCCTACGAGCAGTACTTC
-	TRBV29-1	TRBJ2-1	-	CSASGRGVYNEQFF	TGCAGCGCCTCGGGACGGGGTGTCTACAATGAGCAGTTCTTC
TRBD1	TRBV5-1	TRBJ1-1	-	CASSSGTENTEAFF	TGCGCCAGCAGTTCCGGGACAGAGAACACTGAAGCTTTCTTT
-	TRBV14	TRBJ2-2	-	CASSPDTGELFF	TGTGCCAGCAGCCCCGACACCGGGGAGCTGTTTTTT
TRBD1	TRBV6-1	TRBJ2-3	once	CASSGTGSWSDTQYF	TGTGCCAGCAGCGGGACAGGATCTTGGTCGGATACGCAGTATTTT
TRBD1	TRBV9	TRBJ2-5	-	CASSNRQGQETQYF	TGTGCCAGCAGCAACCGACAGGGCCAAGAGACCCAGTACTTC
-	TRBV5-1	TRBJ2-5	-	CASSPGPTVETQYF	TGCGCCAGCAGCCCAGGGCCGACAGTAGAGACCCAGTACTTC
TRBD2	TRBV30	TRBJ2-3	-	CAWSAGLVTGDTQYF	TGTGCCTGGAGCGCGGGACTAGTCACGGGAGATACGCAGTATTTT
-	TRBV29-1	TRBJ2-5	-	CSVVLGQETQYF	TGCAGCGTCGTACTTGGGCAAGAGACCCAGTACTTC